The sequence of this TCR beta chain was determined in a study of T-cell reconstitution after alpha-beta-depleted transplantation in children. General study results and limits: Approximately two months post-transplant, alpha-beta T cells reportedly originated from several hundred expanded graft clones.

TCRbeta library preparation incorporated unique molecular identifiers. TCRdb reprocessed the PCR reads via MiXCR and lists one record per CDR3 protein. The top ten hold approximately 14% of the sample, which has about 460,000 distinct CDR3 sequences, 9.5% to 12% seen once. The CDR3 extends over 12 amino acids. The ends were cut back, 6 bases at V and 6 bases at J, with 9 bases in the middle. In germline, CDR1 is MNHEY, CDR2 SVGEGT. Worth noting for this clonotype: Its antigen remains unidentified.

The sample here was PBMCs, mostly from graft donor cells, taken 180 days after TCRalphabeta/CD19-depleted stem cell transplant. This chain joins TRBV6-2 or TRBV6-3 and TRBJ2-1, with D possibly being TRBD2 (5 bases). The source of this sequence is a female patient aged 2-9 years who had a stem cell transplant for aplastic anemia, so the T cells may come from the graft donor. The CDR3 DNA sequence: TGTGCCAGCAGATTGGGGAGCAATGAGCAGTTCTTC. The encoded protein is CASRLGSNEQFF.